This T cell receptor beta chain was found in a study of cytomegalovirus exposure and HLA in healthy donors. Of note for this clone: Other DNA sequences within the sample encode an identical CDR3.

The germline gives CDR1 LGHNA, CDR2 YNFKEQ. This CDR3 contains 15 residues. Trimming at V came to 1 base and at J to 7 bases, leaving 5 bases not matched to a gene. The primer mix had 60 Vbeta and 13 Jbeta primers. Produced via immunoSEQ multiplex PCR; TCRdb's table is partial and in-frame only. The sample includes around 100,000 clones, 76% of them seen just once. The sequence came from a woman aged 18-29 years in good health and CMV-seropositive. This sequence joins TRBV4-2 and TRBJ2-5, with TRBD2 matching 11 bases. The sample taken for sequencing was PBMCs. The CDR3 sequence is CASSQAGTSGPTQYF. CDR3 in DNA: TGTGCCAGCAGCCAAGCCGGGACTAGCGGCCCGACCCAGTACTTC.